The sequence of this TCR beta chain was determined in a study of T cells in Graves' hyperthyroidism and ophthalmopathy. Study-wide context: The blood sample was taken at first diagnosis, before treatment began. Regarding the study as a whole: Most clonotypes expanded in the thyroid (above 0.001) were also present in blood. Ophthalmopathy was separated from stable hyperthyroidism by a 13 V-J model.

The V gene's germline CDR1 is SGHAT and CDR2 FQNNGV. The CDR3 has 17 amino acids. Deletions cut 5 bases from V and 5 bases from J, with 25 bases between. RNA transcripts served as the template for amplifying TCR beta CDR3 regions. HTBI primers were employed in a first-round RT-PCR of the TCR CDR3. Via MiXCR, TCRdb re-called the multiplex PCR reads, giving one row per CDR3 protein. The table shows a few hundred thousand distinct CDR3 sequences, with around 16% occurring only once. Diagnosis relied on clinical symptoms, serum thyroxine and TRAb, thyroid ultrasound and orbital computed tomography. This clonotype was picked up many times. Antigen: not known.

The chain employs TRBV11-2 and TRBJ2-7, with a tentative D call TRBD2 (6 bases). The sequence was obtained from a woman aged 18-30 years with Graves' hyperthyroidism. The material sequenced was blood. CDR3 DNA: TGTGCCAGCAGCCCCCGCCCGGGAGCCGGGCTGGGTAACGAGCAGTACTTC. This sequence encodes CASSPRPGAGLGNEQYF.